This entry features one TCR beta chain sequence. The record originates from a study of tumor-infiltrating lymphocytes in localized non-small cell lung cancer. Assay: immunoSEQ multiplex PCR; the TCRdb copy retains only in-frame clones and omits some. Among 6,000 to 7,500 clones listed, about 70% were seen once. The ends were cut back, 2 bases at V and 0 bases at J, with 17 bases in the middle. The CDR3 extends over 18 amino acids. CDR1 and CDR2 from the germline V gene are MRHNA and SNTAGT. The chain joins TRBV6-4 to TRBJ1-5; TRBD1 might be the D (5 bases). Material for sequencing was uninvolved lung tissue not adjacent to the tumor. This TCR was sampled from a human donor with non-small cell lung cancer. DNA for the CDR3: TGTGCCAGCAGTGACAGGCAGGGCCCGGGATATAGCAATCAGCCCCAGCATTTT. Translation: CASSDRQGPGYSNQPQHF.